What follows describes a single T cell receptor beta chain. Data came from immunoSEQ multiplex PCR; TCRdb stores just in-frame clones and leaves some out. Of over 35,000 clones listed, roughly 90% are singletons. The data originate from a study of T cell changes during pregnancy in multiple sclerosis. The V and J ends lost 6 bases and 10 bases, in that order; junction bases with no gene match: 17. The CDR3 contains 16 residues. CDR1 and CDR2 (germline): MDHEN, SYDVKM. This TCR was recovered from a female donor with multiple sclerosis, enrolled in a pregnancy study. V and J are TRBV28 and TRBJ2-4; 8 bases line up with TRBD2. Here the sequenced sample was CD4+ T cells from peripheral blood mononuclear cells, taken in the third trimester of pregnancy. The CDR3 region has the DNA TGTGCCAGCAGCCGGGGGGGCCAGGCGTTAGGAAAGATTCAGTACTTC. It yields the protein CASSRGGQALGKIQYF.